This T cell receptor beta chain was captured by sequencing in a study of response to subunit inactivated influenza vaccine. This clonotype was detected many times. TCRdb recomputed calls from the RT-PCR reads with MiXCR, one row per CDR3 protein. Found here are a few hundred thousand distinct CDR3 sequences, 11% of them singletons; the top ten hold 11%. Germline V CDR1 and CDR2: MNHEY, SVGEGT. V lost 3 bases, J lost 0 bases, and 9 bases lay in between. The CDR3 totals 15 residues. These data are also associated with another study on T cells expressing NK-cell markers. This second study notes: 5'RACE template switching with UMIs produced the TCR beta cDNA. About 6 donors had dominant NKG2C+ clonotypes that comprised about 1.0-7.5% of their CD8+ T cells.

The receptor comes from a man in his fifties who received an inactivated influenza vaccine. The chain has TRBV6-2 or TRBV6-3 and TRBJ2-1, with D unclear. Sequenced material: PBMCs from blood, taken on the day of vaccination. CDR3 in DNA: TGTGCCAGCAGTTATTCAGCCGGCTCCTACAATGAGCAGTTCTTC. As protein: CASSYSAGSYNEQFF.